The T cell receptor (beta chain) under discussion was sequenced for a study of T cells after yellow fever vaccination. On the study more broadly: The fractions with low cell numbers were processed using SMART-Seq v4 Ultra Low Input.

One entry per CDR3 protein results from TCRdb running MiXCR on the 5' RACE reads. The repertoire holds 230,000 or so distinct CDR3 sequences, with approximately 6.3% as singletons. The CDR3 runs 15 residues. The junction had 3 bases not matched to a gene; V was cut back by 2 bases and J by 3 bases. The germline gives CDR1 KGHSH, CDR2 LQKENI. General study points: Most primary-vaccination clones recurred post-booster (more than 95% CD4, roughly 91% CD8).

This clonotype was counted ten times or more. Its specificity is unknown. This TCR came from a man aged 25-45 years who received the YFV17D yellow fever vaccine. V gene TRBV18 combines with J gene TRBJ2-3; TRBD2 aligns across 9 bases. The sample was CD4+ T cells sorted from PBMCs, taken on the day of the yellow fever booster vaccination. CDR3 residues: CASSPGTSSTDTQYF. The DNA of the CDR3 is TGTGCCAGCTCACCAGGGACTAGCAGTACAGATACGCAGTATTTT.